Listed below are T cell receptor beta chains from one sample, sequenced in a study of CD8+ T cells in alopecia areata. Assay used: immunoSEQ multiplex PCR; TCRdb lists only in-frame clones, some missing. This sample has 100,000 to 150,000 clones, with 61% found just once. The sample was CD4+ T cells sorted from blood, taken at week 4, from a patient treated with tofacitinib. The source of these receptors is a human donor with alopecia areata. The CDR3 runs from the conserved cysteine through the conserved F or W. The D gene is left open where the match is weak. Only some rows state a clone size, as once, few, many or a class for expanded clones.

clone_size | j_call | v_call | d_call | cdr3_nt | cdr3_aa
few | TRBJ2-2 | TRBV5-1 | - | TGCGCCAGCAGCCCCGACTCGAACACCGGGGAGCTGTTTTTT | CASSPDSNTGELFF
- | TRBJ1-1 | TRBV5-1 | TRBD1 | TGCGCCAGCAGCCCCCAGGGGGAAGACACTGAAGCTTTCTTT | CASSPQGEDTEAFF
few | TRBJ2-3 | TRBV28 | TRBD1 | TGTGCCAGCAGCCGCACAGGGGCAGATACGCAGTATTTT | CASSRTGADTQYF
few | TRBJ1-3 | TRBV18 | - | TGTGCCAGCTCACCCCTGACCGGCCGAACCTCTGGAAACACCATATATTTT | CASSPLTGRTSGNTIYF
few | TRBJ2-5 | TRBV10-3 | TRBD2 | TGTGCCACCGGAGTGGCGGGGGGAGAGACCCAGTACTTC | CATGVAGGETQYF
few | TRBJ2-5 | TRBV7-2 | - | TGTGCCAGCAGCTTAAGACAGGCAGAGACCCAGTACTTC | CASSLRQAETQYF
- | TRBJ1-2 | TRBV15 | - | TGTGCCACCAGCCCCGAGGGAGGGCTGGGCTACACCTTC | CATSPEGGLGYTF
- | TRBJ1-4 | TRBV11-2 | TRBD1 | TGTGCCAGCAGCTTCGGGACAGGGGTAAAAGAAAAACTGTTTTTT | CASSFGTGVKEKLFF
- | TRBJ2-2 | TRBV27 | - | TGTGCCAGCACTTCCCCCGGGCCCGGGGAGCTGTTTTTT | CASTSPGPGELFF
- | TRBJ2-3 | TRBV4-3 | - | TGCGCCAGCAGCCAAGATACGGGACCGCGCACAGATACGCAGTATTTT | CASSQDTGPRTDTQYF
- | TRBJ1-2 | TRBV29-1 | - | TGCAGCGTTGAAGTGTCTGCGACAGGACGAAACTTC | CSVEVSATGRNF
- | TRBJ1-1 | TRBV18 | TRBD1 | TGTGCCAGCTCGCCGACAGGGTATTCAACTGAAGCTTTCTTT | CASSPTGYSTEAFF
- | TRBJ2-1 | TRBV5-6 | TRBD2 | TGTGCCAGCAGCTTGGGCTTAGCGGGAGTGGATAAGCAGTTCTTC | CASSLGLAGVDKQFF
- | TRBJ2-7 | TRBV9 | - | TGTGCCAGCAGCCCCCGTGTTAGCTTCGACGAGCAGTACTTC | CASSPRVSFDEQYF
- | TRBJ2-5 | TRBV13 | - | TGTGCCAGCGCACCGAGCCAAGAGACCCAGTACTTC | CASAPSQETQYF
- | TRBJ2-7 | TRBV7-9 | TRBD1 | TGTGCCAGCAGCCCGGACAGGGGAGCGGGCGAGCAGTACTTC | CASSPDRGAGEQYF
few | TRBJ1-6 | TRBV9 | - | TGTGCCAGCAGCAGGACCGGGACGGATAATTCACCCCTCCACTTT | CASSRTGTDNSPLHF
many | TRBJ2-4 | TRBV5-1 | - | TGCGCCAGCAGCTTGCAGACCGGGACCAAAAACATTCAGTACTTC | CASSLQTGTKNIQYF
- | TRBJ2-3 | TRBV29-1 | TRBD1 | TGCAGCGTTTCGGACAGGGCCAGCGCAGATACGCAGTATTTT | CSVSDRASADTQYF
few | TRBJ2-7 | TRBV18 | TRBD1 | TGTGCCAGCTCACCAAAGGACAGGGCCTACGAGCAGTACTTC | CASSPKDRAYEQYF
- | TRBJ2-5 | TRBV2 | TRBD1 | TGTGCCAGCACAAGGACAGGGGGAGAGACCCAGTACTTC | CASTRTGGETQYF
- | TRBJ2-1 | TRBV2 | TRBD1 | TGTGCCGGATGCCGGGACAGTTACAATGAGCAGTTCTTC | CAGCRDSYNEQFF
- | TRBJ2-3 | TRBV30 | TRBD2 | TGTGCCTGGCTGGGTCGTATCGCGGGGGGAACAGATACGCAGTATTTT | CAWLGRIAGGTDTQYF
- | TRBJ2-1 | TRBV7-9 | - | TGTGCCAGCAGCTTAGACTACAACAATGAGCAGTTCTTC | CASSLDYNNEQFF
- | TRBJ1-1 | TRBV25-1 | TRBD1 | TGTGCCAGCCGCCCTAACAGGGGCAACACTGAAGCTTTCTTT | CASRPNRGNTEAFF
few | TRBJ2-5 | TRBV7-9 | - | TGTGCCAGCAGCTTAGCGTTCGGGGACGGAGAGACCCAGTACTTC | CASSLAFGDGETQYF
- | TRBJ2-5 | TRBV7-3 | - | TGTGCCAGCAGCTTATCGGGACACCAAGAGACCCAGTACTTC | CASSLSGHQETQYF
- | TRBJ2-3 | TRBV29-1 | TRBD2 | TGTACGACTAGCGGGGGGGCCTCCACAGATACGCAGTATTTT | CTTSGGASTDTQYF
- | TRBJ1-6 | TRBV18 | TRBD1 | TGTGCCAGCTCACCACAGGGGGCGAGAAATTCACCCCTCCACTTT | CASSPQGARNSPLHF
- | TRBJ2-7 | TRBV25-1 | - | TGTGCCAGCAGTGGGTCAGGGTTCTACGAGCAGTACTTC | CASSGSGFYEQYF
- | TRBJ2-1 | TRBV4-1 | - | TGCGCCAGCAGCCAAGTTTCCGGGGACTACAATGAGCAGTTCTTC | CASSQVSGDYNEQFF
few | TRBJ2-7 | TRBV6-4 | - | TGTGCCAGCAGTGCTCAGGGGTCGGGCTCCTACGAGCAGTACTTC | CASSAQGSGSYEQYF
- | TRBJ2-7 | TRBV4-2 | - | TGTGCCAGCAGCCCCTCCTACTCCTACGAGCAGTACTTC | CASSPSYSYEQYF
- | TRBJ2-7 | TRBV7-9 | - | TGTGCCAGCAGCTCCGGGACTTCATCCTACGAGCAGTACTTC | CASSSGTSSYEQYF
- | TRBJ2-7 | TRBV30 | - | TGTGCCTGGAGTGTAGGGGGGGCGGTTGGAGAGCAGTACTTC | CAWSVGGAVGEQYF
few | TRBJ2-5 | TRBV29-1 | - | TGCAGCGTTGGCGTCGGGTACCAAGAGACCCAGTACTTC | CSVGVGYQETQYF
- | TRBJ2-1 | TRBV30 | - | TGTGCCTGGAGTGGGGGATTACTGGCGCAGTTCTTC | CAWSGGLLAQFF
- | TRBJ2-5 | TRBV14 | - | TGTGCCAGCAGCCAAGATGAGTGGACCCAGTACTTC | CASSQDEWTQYF
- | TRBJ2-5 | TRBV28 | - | TGTGCCAGCAGTTCCGCAGGGCGGGAGACCCAGTACTTC | CASSSAGRETQYF
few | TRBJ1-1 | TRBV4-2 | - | TGTGCCAGCAGCCAAGAAGGGCTGAGGACTGAAGCTTTCTTT | CASSQEGLRTEAFF
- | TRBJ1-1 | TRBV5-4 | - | TGTGCCAGCAGCTTCGGGGGGGCGCGGCTAACTGAAGCTTTCTTT | CASSFGGARLTEAFF
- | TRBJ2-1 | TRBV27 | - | TGTGCCAGCAGTTTCATCGGCAGGTACAATGAGCAGTTCTTC | CASSFIGRYNEQFF
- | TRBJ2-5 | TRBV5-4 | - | TGTGCCAGCAGCTTGCCCGGGACGGAGACCCAGTACTTC | CASSLPGTETQYF
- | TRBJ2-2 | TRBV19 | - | TGTGCCAGTAGTAAGCAGACTAACACCGGGGAGCTGTTTTTT | CASSKQTNTGELFF
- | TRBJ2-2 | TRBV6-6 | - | TGTGCCAGCAGTTACCCAGAAAACACCGGGGAGCTGTTTTTT | CASSYPENTGELFF
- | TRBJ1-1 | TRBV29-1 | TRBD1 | TGCAGCGTTGAAGAGGGACAGGCGAGCTTT | CSVEEGQASF
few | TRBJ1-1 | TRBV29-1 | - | TGCAGCGTTGAACAGGGGAGCACTGAAGCTTTCTTT | CSVEQGSTEAFF
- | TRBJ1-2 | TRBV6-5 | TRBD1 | TGTGCCAGCAGTGGCGGGACAGGGGGCCCAGGAGGCTACACCTTC | CASSGGTGGPGGYTF
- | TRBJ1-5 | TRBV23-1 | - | TGCGCCAGCAGTCAATCGCGGGCGGGAATGCAGCCCCAGCATTTT | CASSQSRAGMQPQHF
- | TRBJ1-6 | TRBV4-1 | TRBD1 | TGCGCCAGCAGCCAAGCGGGACAGCCTAATTCACCCCTCCACTTT | CASSQAGQPNSPLHF
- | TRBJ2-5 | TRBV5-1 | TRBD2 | TGCGCCAGCAGCTCTCTAGCGGGCCTCCAAGAGACCCAGTACTTC | CASSSLAGLQETQYF
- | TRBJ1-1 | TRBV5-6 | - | TGTGCCAGCAGCTTGGGGAGGGACACTGAAGCTTTCTTT | CASSLGRDTEAFF
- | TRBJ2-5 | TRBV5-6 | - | TGTGCCAGCAAGAAGGCGGCTCTGGAGACCCAGTACTTC | CASKKAALETQYF
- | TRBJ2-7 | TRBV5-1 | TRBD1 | TGCGCCAGCAGCTTGGAGGGCGACAGGGGGCTTACCTACGAGCAGTACTTC | CASSLEGDRGLTYEQYF
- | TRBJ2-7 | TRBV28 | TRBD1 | TGTGCCAGCAGTTTATTCGACAGGGGTGCCGAGCAGTACTTC | CASSLFDRGAEQYF
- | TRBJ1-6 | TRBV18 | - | TGTGCCAGCTCACCTACCACGGGGAGTAGTGTACCCCTCCACTTT | CASSPTTGSSVPLHF
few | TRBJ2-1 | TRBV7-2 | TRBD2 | TGTGCCAGCAGCTTTAGAGCGGGAGTGTCGTACAATGAGCAGTTCTTC | CASSFRAGVSYNEQFF
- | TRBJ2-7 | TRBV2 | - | TGTGCCAGCGGGGACGGTCGCTACGAGGAGCAGTACTTC | CASGDGRYEEQYF
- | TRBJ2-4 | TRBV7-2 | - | TGTGCCAGCAGCCGACAGCGCGAACCCAAAAACATTCAGTACTTC | CASSRQREPKNIQYF